This entry lists 15 T cell receptor beta chains sequenced from one sample in a study of post-analysis software for immune sequencing data. Whole-study results and caveats: Patients showed TRBV5-6, TRBV5-1 and TRBV20-1 among four to six TRBV segments more frequent than in controls.

The TCR beta cDNA libraries contained unique molecular identifiers. TCRdb reprocessed the PCR reads with MiXCR, giving one entry per CDR3 protein. Counted here are 450,000 to 700,000 distinct CDR3 sequences, roughly two fifths occurring once; the ten biggest clones make up around 1.7%. No antigen has been assigned to these receptors. Sequencing input: blood. The source is a girl aged 5 to 17 with multiple sclerosis.

This clonotype has more than one count but fewer than ten. The chain combines TRBV7-6 with TRBJ2-1; 9 bases are shared with TRBD2. CDR1 and CDR2 (germline): SGHVS, FNYEAQ. The CDR3 covers 16 residues. Trimming removed 3 bases from V and 7 bases from J; junction bases left unmatched: 10. CDR3 DNA sequence: TGTGCCAGCAGCTTGGAGGCGGGGGGGCCAAAAAATGAGCAGTTCTTC. It encodes CASSLEAGGPKNEQFF.

This clonotype appeared a few times. This rearrangement joins TRBV5-1 to TRBJ2-1; 12 bases map to TRBD2. Germline CDR1 reads SGHRS; CDR2 reads YFSETQ. CDR3 length: 15 amino acids. The trim removed 2 bases at V and 7 bases at J, leaving 4 bases unmatched. The CDR3: CASSLGLAGWNEQFF. The CDR3 region has the DNA TGCGCCAGCAGCTTAGGACTAGCGGGATGGAATGAGCAGTTCTTC.

J is TRBJ2-1 and V is TRBV29-1; D is unresolved. Trimming removed 6 bases from V and 0 bases from J, with 18 bases in between. CDR1 is SQVTM, CDR2 ANQGSEA, per germline. CDR3 length: 16 residues. The CDR3 here is CSVIPGSRSSYNEQFF. In DNA form, the CDR3 reads TGCAGCGTCATCCCCGGATCGAGAAGCTCCTACAATGAGCAGTTCTTC.

This chain uses TRBV7-9 with TRBJ1-1; D ambiguous. The CDR3 is made up of 12 amino acids. CDR1 is SEHNR and CDR2 is FQNEAQ in the germline V gene (reference sequence). V was cut by 6 bases and J by 8 bases, with 13 bases left in between. The CDR3 loop is CASRYLMEEAFF. CDR3 DNA sequence: TGTGCCAGCAGGTACCTTATGGAAGAAGCTTTCTTT.

This clonotype came up once. The chain links TRBV2 to TRBJ2-1; 9 bases are shared with TRBD2. Trimming cost V 6 bases and J 2 bases; bases outside gene matches: 5. CDR3 length: 15 residues. Germline CDR1 SNHLY, CDR2 FYNNEI. The CDR3 sequence: CASREAGGPYNEQFF. The CDR3 coding sequence is TGTGCCAGCAGGGAGGCGGGGGGGCCCTACAATGAGCAGTTCTTC.

As concerns this clonotype: A read error is likely, as this CDR3 ends without the conserved phenylalanine or tryptophan. This chain joins TRBV6-4 and TRBJ2-1; TRBD2 aligns across 9 bases. Germline V gene lookup returns CDR1 MRHNA and CDR2 SNTAGT. V lost 4 bases and J lost 12; bases outside the gene matches: 10. The CDR3 sequence is 14 residues long. The CDR3 region has the DNA TGTGCCAGCAGTGGCGGGGGGGCCACAGATACGCAGTTCATC. Encoded protein: CASSGGGATDTQFI.

J is TRBJ2-1 and V is TRBV20-1; D remains ambiguous. The V gene lost 4 bases and the J gene lost 3 bases, with 10 bases spanning the gap. CDR3 size: 13 residues. Germline CDR1 reads DFQATT; CDR2 reads SNEGSKA (reference sequence). The DNA of the CDR3 is TGCAGTGCTATCGATGACAACTACAATGAGCAGTTCTTC. Its protein product is CSAIDDNYNEQFF.

V and J are TRBV5-1 and TRBJ2-3; D is perhaps TRBD2 (5 bases). Looked up from germline, CDR1 is SGHRS and CDR2 is YFSETQ. The ends were cut back, 4 bases at V and 2 bases at J, with 14 bases in the middle. There are 15 residues in the CDR3. The CDR3 DNA reads as TGCGCCAGCAGCCGCGGGCTATCCTACACAGATACGCAGTATTTT. Protein product: CASSRGLSYTDTQYF.

This clonotype was seen a handful of times. This sequence joins TRBV4-1 and TRBJ2-6; D is unclear. Trimming removed 1 base at V and 0 bases at J, with 13 bases between. CDR1 is MGHRA and CDR2 is YSYEKL in the germline V gene. The CDR3 contains 18 residues. The CDR3 DNA reads as TGCGCCAGCAGCCAAGGAGCGACCTCGAGCTCTGGGGCCAACGTCCTGACTTTC. It is translated as CASSQGATSSSGANVLTF.

This chain connects TRBV29-1 to TRBJ1-2; D might be TRBD1 (6 bases). CDR1 is SQVTM, CDR2 ANQGSEA, per germline. Trimming took off 3 bases at V and 4 bases at J, with 15 bases between the two ends. CDR3 length equals 14 residues. CDR3 DNA sequence: TGCAGCGTTGAGGCAGGGGACCCTTTCTATGGCTACACCTTC. It encodes CSVEAGDPFYGYTF.

V is TRBV5-6 and J is TRBJ2-1; TRBD1 matches at 8 bases. V trimming: 0 bases; J trimming: 4 bases; junction bases outside the gene matches: 15. The CDR3 is 19 residues long. The germline V gene encodes CDR1 SGHDT and CDR2 YYEEEE. The CDR3 sequence: CASSLDPLYRGWTYNEQFF. Here the CDR3 DNA reads TGTGCCAGCAGCTTGGACCCTTTATACAGGGGGTGGACATACAATGAGCAGTTCTTC. Based on the CDR3 plus reference TRBV5-6 and TRBJ2-1, the full variable domain is DAGVTQSPTHLIKTRGQQVTLRCSPKSGHDTVSWYQQALGQGPQFIFQYYEEEERQRGNFPDRFSGHQFPNYSSELNVNALLLGDSALYLCASSLDPLYRGWTYNEQFFGPGTRLTVL.

This clonotype appeared a few times. The chain couples TRBV4-1 to TRBJ2-5; the match to TRBD2 covers 9 bases. The J call is doubtful: the DNA matches TRBJ2-7 better. The CDR3 sequence is 16 residues long. Looked up from germline, CDR1 is MGHRA and CDR2 is YSYEKL. The CDR3 loop is CASSQVSRTSVYEQYF. The CDR3 DNA reads as TGCGCCAGCAGCCAAGTTTCCCGGACTAGCGTCTACGAGCAGTACTTC.

The chain recombines TRBV12-3 or TRBV12-4 with TRBJ2-2; D ambiguous. Trimming pared 5 bases from V and 0 bases from J, leaving 10 bases between. The CDR3 is 15 residues long. The CDR3 DNA reads as TGTGCCAGCAGTCCCCCCCCAACGAACACCGGGGAGCTGTTTTTT. Translated, it gives CASSPPPTNTGELFF.

V and J are TRBV20-1 and TRBJ1-1, with 8 positions matching TRBD1. Germline assignment: CDR1 DFQATT and CDR2 SNEGSKA (reference sequence). The CDR3 runs 13 residues. Trimming took 2 bases from V and 7 from J; bases not matched to a gene: 6. DNA for the CDR3: TGCAGTGCTAGAACGACAGGGGTAGGTGAAGCTTTCTTT. Protein product: CSARTTGVGEAFF.

This sequence joins TRBV15 and TRBJ2-5; D may be TRBD1 or TRBD2 (5 bases each). Looked up from germline, CDR1 is LNHNV and CDR2 is YYDKDF (reference sequence). Deletions cut 0 bases from V and 5 bases from J, with 13 bases between. CDR3 length: 15 residues. The CDR3, as DNA: TGTGCCACCAGCAGAGAAGTTGGGACGGGGGAGACCCAGTACTTC. As protein: CATSREVGTGETQYF.